This T cell receptor beta chain was sequenced in a study of shared clonotypes between healthy human individuals. V lost 3 bases and J 8 bases, leaving 20 bases between the germline ends. The CDR3 length is 15 residues. Per the germline V gene, CDR1 is SGHRS and CDR2 is YFSETQ. Roughly 200 ng DNA, tens of thousands of T cell genomes, went into each sorted-subset replicate PCR. Method: immunoSEQ multiplex PCR; TCRdb's copy keeps in-frame clones and lacks some. The data contain about 2.2 million clones, 85% to 95% of them singletons. Overall study results and limits: Rarefaction showed that sequencing of sorted subsets was incomplete (despite large depth). Naive CD4 clonotypes overlapped across a handful of donors at approximately 4.5%.

Turning to this clone: What it binds is unknown.

The naive CD8 subset, CD45RO-negative cells positively selected for CCR7, excluded terminally differentiated effector memory CD45RA+ cells. Source material: naive CD8+ T cells from PBMCs. The TCR was taken from a man between 18 and 29 years old in good health. Some clones in this sample may be carry-over from other donors' samples. V gene TRBV5-1 combines with J gene TRBJ1-2, with TRBD1 as a possible D gene (5 bases). The CDR3: CASSSHHEQGKGYTF. CDR3 sequence (DNA): TGCGCCAGCAGCTCACATCATGAGCAGGGAAAAGGCTACACCTTC.